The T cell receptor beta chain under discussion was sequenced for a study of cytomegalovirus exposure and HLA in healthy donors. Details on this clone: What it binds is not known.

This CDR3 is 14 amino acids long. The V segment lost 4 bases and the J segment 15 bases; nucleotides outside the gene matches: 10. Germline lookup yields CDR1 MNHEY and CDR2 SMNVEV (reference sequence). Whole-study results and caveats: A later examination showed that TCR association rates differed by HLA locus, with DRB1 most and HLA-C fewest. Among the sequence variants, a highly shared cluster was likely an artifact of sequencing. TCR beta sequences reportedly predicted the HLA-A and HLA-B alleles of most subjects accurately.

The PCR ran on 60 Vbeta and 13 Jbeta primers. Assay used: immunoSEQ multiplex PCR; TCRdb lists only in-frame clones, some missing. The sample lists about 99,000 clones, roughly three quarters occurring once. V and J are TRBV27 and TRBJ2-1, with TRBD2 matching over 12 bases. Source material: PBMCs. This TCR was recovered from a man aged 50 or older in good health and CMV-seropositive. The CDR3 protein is CASSSAVLAGGWFF. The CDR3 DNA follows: TGTGCCAGCAGTTCAGCTGTACTAGCGGGAGGTTGGTTCTTC.